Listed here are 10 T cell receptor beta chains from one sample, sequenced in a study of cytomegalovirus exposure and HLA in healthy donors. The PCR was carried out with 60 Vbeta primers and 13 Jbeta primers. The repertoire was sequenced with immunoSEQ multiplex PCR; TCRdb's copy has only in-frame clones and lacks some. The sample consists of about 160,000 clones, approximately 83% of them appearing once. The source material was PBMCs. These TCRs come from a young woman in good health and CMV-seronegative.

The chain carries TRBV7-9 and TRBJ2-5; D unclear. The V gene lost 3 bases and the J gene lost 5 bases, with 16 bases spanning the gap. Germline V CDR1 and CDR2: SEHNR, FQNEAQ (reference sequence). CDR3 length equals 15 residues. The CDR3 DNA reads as TGTGCCAGCAGCTTGTTGCCGAGTAGATGGGAGACCCAGTACTTC. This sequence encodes CASSLLPSRWETQYF.

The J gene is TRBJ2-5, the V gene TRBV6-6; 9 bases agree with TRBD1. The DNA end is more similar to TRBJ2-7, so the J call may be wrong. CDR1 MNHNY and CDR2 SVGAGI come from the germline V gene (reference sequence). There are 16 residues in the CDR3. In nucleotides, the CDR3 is TGTGCCAGCAGTAGGGGAATATCGGACAGGGGCCACGAGCAGTACTTC. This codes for CASSRGISDRGHEQYF.

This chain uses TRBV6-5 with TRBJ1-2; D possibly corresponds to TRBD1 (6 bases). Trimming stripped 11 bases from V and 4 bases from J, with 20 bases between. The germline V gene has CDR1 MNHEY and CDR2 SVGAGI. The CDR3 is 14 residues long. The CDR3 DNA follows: TGTGCCGCAAGCAGGGGAGGGATAGGCTATGGCTACACCTTC. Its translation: CAASRGGIGYGYTF.

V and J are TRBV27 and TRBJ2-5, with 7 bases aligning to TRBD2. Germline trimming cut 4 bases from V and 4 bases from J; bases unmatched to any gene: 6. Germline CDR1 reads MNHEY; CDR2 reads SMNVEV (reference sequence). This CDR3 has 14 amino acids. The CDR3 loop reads CASSSRTSSETQYF. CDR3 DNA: TGTGCCAGCAGTTCCAGGACTAGTTCAGAGACCCAGTACTTC.

The CDR3 nucleotides are TGTGCCAGCAGCTTAGGGACAGGGGGCATCGTCAACTATGGCTACACCTTC. It codes for CASSLGTGGIVNYGYTF. The chain employs TRBV7-2 and TRBJ1-2; 11 nucleotides match TRBD1. Trimming cost V 1 base and J 2 bases; bases outside gene matches: 6. The V gene's germline CDR1 is SGHTA and CDR2 FQGNSA. The CDR3 is 17 amino acids.

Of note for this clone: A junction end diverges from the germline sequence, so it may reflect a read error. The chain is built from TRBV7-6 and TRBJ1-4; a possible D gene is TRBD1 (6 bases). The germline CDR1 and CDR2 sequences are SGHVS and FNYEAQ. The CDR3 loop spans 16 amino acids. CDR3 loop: CASNLAVGAVDEKLFF. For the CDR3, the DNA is TGTGCCAGCAACTTAGCGGTGGGGGCAGTGGATGAAAAACTGTTTTTT.

The CDR3 bases are TGCACCAGCAGCCAAGTAACCATGGGACTAGCCGGGGGGAGGCCAGAGACCCAGTACTTC. Translation: CTSSQVTMGLAGGRPETQYF. The chain is built from TRBV1 and TRBJ2-5; TRBD2, the D gene given by the table, was not confirmed from the DNA. TRBV1 is an annotated pseudogene. The CDR3 runs 20 residues.

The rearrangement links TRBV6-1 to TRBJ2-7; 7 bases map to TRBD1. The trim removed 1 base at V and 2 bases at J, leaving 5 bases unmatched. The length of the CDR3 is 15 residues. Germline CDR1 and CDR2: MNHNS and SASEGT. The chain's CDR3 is CASSEVRGLAYEQYF. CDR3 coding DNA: TGTGCCAGCAGTGAAGTGAGGGGGCTTGCCTACGAGCAGTACTTC.

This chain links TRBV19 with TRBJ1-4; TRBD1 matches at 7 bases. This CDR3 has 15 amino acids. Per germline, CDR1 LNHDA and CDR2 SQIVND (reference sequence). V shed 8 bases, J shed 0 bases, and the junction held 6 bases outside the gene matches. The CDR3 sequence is CASYDRDATNEKLFF. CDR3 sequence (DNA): TGTGCCAGTTACGACAGGGATGCAACTAATGAAAAACTGTTTTTT.

CDR3 coding DNA: TGTGCCAGCAGCTTCGGAGGGGGCGCAGATAACAATCAGCCCCAGCATTTT. Residues: CASSFGGGADNNQPQHF. The chain carries TRBV5-8 and TRBJ1-5; 7 nucleotides line up with TRBD1. Losses at the gene ends were 2 bases for V and 3 bases for J; bases not matched to a gene: 11. The CDR3 has 17 amino acids. Looked up from germline, CDR1 is SGHTS and CDR2 is YDEGEE. Together with reference TRBV5-8 and TRBJ1-5, the CDR3 gives the full variable domain: EAGVTQSPTHLIKTRGQQATLRCSPISGHTSVYWYQQALGLGLQFLLWYDEGEERNRGNFPPRFSGRQFPNYSSELNVNALELEDSALYLCASSFGGGADNNQPQHFGDGTRLSIL.